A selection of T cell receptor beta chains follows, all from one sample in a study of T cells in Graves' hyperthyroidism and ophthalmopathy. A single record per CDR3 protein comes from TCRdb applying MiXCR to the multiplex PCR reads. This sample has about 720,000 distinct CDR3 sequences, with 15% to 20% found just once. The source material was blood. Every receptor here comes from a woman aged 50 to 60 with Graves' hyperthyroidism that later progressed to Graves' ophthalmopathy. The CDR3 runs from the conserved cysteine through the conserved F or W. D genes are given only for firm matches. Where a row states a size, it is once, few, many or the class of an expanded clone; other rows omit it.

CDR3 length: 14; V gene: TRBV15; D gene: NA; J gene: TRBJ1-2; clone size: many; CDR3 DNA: TGTGCCACCAGCAGAGATAGAGGGGTACAAGGCTACACCTTC; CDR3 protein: CATSRDRGVQGYTF
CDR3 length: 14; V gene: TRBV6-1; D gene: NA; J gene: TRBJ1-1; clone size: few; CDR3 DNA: TGTGCCAGCAGAGTGGACGGAGGTTCGGCTGAAGCTTTCTTT; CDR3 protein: CASRVDGGSAEAFF
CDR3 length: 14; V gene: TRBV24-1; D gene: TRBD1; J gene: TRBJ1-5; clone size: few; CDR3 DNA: TGTGCCACCAGTGGACAGGGATACAATCAGCCCCAGCATTTT; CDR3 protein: CATSGQGYNQPQHF
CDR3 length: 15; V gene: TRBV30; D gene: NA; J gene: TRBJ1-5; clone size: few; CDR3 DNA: TGTGCCTGGAGTGTAGGCAGGCTATCGGGTCAGCCCCAGCATTTT; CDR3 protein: CAWSVGRLSGQPQHF
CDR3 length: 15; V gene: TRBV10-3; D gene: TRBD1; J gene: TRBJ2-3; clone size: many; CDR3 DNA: TGTGCCATCAGTAATGGGGACAGGCCAACAGATACGCAGTATTTT; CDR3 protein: CAISNGDRPTDTQYF
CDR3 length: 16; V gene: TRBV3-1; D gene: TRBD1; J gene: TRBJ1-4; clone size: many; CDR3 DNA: TGTGCCAGCAGCCAAGTAGAGGGGACAGCAGCTGAAAAACTGTTTTTT; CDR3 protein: CASSQVEGTAAEKLFF
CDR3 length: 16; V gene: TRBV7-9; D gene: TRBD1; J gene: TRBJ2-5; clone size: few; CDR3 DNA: TGTGCCAGCAGCAATCCCCGACAGGGTGGTCAAGAGACCCAGTACTTC; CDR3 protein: CASSNPRQGGQETQYF
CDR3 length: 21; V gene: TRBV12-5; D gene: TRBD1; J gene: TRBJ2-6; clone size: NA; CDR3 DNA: TGTGCTAGTGGTTTGGTACTGGGACAGGGTAAACGTAGCACTGGGGCCAACGTCCTGACTTTC; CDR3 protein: CASGLVLGQGKRSTGANVLTF
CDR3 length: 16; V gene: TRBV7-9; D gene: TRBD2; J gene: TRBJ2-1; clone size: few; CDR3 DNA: TGTGCCAGCAGCCAGGCGGGACTAGAGGGATACAATGAGCAGTTCTTC; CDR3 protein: CASSQAGLEGYNEQFF
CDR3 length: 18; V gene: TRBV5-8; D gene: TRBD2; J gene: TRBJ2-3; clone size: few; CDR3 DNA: TGTGCCAGCAGCTTGGCGGTAGCGGGGGATTCTAGCACAGATACGCAGTATTTT; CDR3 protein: CASSLAVAGDSSTDTQYF
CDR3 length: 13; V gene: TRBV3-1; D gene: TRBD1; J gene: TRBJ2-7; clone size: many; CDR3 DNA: TGTGCCAGCAGCAGGGGACAGGTCTACGAGCAGTACTTC; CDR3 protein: CASSRGQVYEQYF
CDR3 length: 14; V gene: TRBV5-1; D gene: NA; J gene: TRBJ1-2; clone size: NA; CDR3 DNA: TGCGCCAGCAGCGAGGCAGGGAATGTTGATGGCTACACCTTC; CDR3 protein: CASSEAGNVDGYTF
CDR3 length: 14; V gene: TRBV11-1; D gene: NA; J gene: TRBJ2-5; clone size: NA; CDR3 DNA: TGTGCCAGCAGCTTATACCCCCCGAGAGAGACCCAGTACTTC; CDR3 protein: CASSLYPPRETQYF
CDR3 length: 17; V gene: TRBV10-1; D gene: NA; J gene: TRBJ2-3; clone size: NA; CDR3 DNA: TGCGCCAGCAGTGAGGAAACTACAGGGATCAGCACAGATACGCAGTATTTT; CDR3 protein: CASSEETTGISTDTQYF
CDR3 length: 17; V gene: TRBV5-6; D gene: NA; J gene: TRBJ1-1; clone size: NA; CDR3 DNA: TGTGCCAGCAGCCCCACCCGAGGGACGGCTTTTAACACTGAAGCTTTCTTT; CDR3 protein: CASSPTRGTAFNTEAFF
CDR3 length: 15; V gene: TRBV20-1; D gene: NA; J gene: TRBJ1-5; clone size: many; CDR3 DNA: TGCAGTGCTAGTATCTTGGGCAGGAGCAATCAGCCCCAGCATTTT; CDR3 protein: CSASILGRSNQPQHF
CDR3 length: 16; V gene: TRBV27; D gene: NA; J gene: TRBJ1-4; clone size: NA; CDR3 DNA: TGTGCCAGCAGTAGATTAGGCAGTAAAGCTAATGAAAAACTGTTTTTT; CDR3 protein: CASSRLGSKANEKLFF
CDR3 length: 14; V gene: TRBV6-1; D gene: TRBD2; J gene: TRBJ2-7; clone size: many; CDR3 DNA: TGTGCCAGCAGTGATAGCGGGAGCCACTACGAGCAGTACTTC; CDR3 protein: CASSDSGSHYEQYF
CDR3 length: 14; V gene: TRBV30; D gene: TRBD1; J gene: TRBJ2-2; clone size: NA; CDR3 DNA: TGTGCCTGGGGGACAGGGATCGACACCGGGGAGCTGTTTTTT; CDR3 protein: CAWGTGIDTGELFF
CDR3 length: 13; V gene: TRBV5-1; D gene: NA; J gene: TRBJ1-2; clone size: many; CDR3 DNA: TGCGCCAGCAGCGATACAGCCAACTATGGCTACACCTTC; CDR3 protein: CASSDTANYGYTF
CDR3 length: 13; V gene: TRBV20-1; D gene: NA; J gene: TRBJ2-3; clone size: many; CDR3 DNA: TGCAGTTCATCGGGGGTCCTCACAGATACGCAGTATTTT; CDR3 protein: CSSSGVLTDTQYF
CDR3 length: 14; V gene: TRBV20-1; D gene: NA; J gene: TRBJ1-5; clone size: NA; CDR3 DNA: TGCAGTGCTAGAGATGGAGGGAGAGGGCAGCCCCAGCATTTT; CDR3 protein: CSARDGGRGQPQHF
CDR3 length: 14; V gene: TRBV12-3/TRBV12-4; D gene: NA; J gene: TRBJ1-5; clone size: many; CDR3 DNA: TGTGCCAGCAGTGGGGTCTTGGGCTATCAGCCCCAGCATTTT; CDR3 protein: CASSGVLGYQPQHF
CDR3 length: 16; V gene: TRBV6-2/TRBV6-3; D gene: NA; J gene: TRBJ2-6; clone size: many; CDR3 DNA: TGTGCCAGCAGTTACCGGGGCAACCCTGGGGCCAACGTCCTGACTTTC; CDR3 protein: CASSYRGNPGANVLTF
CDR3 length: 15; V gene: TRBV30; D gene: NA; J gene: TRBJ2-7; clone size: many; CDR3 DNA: TGTGCCTGGAGTGTTGGGTCAGGGGTACCCTACGAGCAGTACTTC; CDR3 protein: CAWSVGSGVPYEQYF
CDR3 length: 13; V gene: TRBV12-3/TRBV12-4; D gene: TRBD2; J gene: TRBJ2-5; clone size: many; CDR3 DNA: TGTGCCAGCCGGGCTAGCGGCCAAGAGACCCAGTACTTC; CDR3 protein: CASRASGQETQYF
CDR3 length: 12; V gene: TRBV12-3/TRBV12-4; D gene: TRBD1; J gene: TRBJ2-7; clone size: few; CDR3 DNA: TGTGCCAGCAGTACATGGACAGGGGAGCGGTACTTC; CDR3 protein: CASSTWTGERYF
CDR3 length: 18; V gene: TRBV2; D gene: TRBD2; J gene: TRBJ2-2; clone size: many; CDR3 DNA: TGTGCCAGCAGTGGGACTAGCGGGGGACCTTTGAACACCGGGGAGCTGTTTTTT; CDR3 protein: CASSGTSGGPLNTGELFF
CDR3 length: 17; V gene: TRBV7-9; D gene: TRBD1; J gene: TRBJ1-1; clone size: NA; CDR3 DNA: TGTGCCAGCAGCCTTCCGGACAGGGGGCCCGTCGTTCCGGAAGCTTTCTTT; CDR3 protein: CASSLPDRGPVVPEAFF